Sequencing of this TCR beta chain was carried out in a study of control samples from healthy donors and cancer patients. The germline V gene encodes CDR1 SGHRS and CDR2 YFSETQ. The CDR3 has 14 amino acids. V trimming: 3 bases; J trimming: 4 bases; junction bases outside the gene matches: 4. Libraries were prepared by immunoSEQ multiplex PCR; TCRdb keeps only in-frame clonotypes and omits some of them. The sample holds around 58,000 clones, 70% to 90% seen once. This clone has just a few counts. The chain has TRBV5-1 and TRBJ2-1; 7 nucleotides align to TRBD2. Specimen: blood. This TCR was recovered from a man between 45 and 60 years old in good health. The CDR3 DNA is TGCGCCAGCAGCTCGGCGGGAGCGTACAATGAGCAGTTCTTC. Translated, it gives CASSSAGAYNEQFF.